This T cell receptor beta chain was sequenced during a study of blood T cell repertoires in COVID-19. Study-wide context: The study drew acute and convalescent COVID-19 samples from the United States, Italy and Spain. T cells, B-cell-depleted T cells, or PBMCs supplied cDNA or gDNA.

Original analysis: Cell counts per sample came from amplifying reference gene primers. Assay used: immunoSEQ multiplex PCR; TCRdb lists only in-frame clones, some missing. That table gives V, J and clone size, and the DNA gave D and trimming. The table shows more than 90,000 clones, with about 83% occurring only once. V lost 0 bases, J lost 0 bases, and 12 bases lay in between. This CDR3 comprises 18 residues. The V gene's germline CDR1 is LNHDA and CDR2 SQIVND (reference sequence). This TCR derives from a man between 65 and 85 years old with acute or convalescent COVID-19. The rearrangement links TRBV19 to TRBJ2-6; D may be TRBD1 (5 bases). Source material: peripheral blood. CDR3 bases: TGTGCCAGTAGTATAGATAAGACAGAAAGCTCTGGGGCCAACGTCCTGACTTTC. It specifies CASSIDKTESSGANVLTF.